These T cell receptor beta chains were read from a single sample in a study of blood T cell repertoires in COVID-19. Only in-frame clones appear in the TCRdb table, and some are missing; sequencing was by immunoSEQ multiplex PCR. The sample yields around 310,000 clones, approximately 90% seen once. Sequencing was done on a sample of peripheral blood. All receptors come from a woman in her fifties or sixties with active or convalescent COVID-19. The CDR3 runs from the conserved cysteine through the conserved F or W. A D gene is named only where the DNA matches it firmly. Some rows have no size entry. The others give once, few or many, or a class for an expanded clone.

V	size	J	D	DNA	CDR3
TRBV4-1	.	TRBJ1-5	TRBD1	TGCGCCAGCAGCCACGACAGGGGCAATCAGCCCCAGCATTTT	CASSHDRGNQPQHF
TRBV7-8	.	TRBJ1-2	.	TGTGCCAGCAGCTTAATGACTGGCGGCTACACCTTC	CASSLMTGGYTF
TRBV6-6	.	TRBJ1-1	.	TGTGCCAGCAGTTACACCAGGGGTGAAGCTTTCTTT	CASSYTRGEAFF
TRBV4-1	.	TRBJ1-3	.	TGCGCCAGCAGCCAAGTTGCAGCTGGAAACACCATATATTTT	CASSQVAAGNTIYF
TRBV3-1/TRBV3-2	.	TRBJ1-1	.	TGTGCCAGCAGCCTCAAAGGTAGGGGGGAGGGAACTGAAGCTTTCTTT	CASSLKGRGEGTEAFF
TRBV2	.	TRBJ1-2	.	TGTGCCAGCCGGACAGCTCAATTTATCTATGGCTACACCTTC	CASRTAQFIYGYTF
TRBV5-8	.	TRBJ1-6	TRBD1	TGTGCCAGCAGCGGAGGGACAGTGAATTCACCCCTCCACTTT	CASSGGTVNSPLHF
TRBV3-1/TRBV3-2	.	TRBJ1-4	.	TGTGCCAGCAGCCAAGGAAGTCAGGGACGGGGGAATGAAAAACTGTTTTTT	CASSQGSQGRGNEKLFF
TRBV28	.	TRBJ1-1	TRBD1	TGTGCCAGCAGTTTATGGACAGGGGGTGGTGAAGCTTTCTTT	CASSLWTGGGEAFF
TRBV7-3	.	TRBJ2-6	TRBD1	TGTGCCAGCAGCCCCCAAGAGGGTATAACCGGGACAGGCTTATCTGGGGCCAACGTCCTGACTTTC	CASSPQEGITGTGLSGANVLTF
TRBV5-6	.	TRBJ1-4	.	TGTGCCAGCAGCTTGAAGGGGAATGAAAAACTGTTTTTT	CASSLKGNEKLFF
TRBV19	once	TRBJ1-2	.	TGTGCCAGTAGTATGGACAGTCCCTATGGCTACACCTTC	CASSMDSPYGYTF
TRBV4-3	.	TRBJ2-3	.	TGCGCCAGCAGCCAAGATTGGGGCCCTAGCACAGATACGCAGTATTTT	CASSQDWGPSTDTQYF
TRBV30	.	TRBJ2-7	TRBD2	TGTGCCTGGAGTCCCAGACTAGCGGGGGTCCCGGAGCAGTACTTC	CAWSPRLAGVPEQYF
TRBV30	.	TRBJ1-2	TRBD1	TGTGCCTGGAGTGTTTCCGGGACAGGGGGCTCCACATATGGCTACACCTTC	CAWSVSGTGGSTYGYTF
TRBV6-5	.	TRBJ2-7	TRBD1	TGTGCCAGCAGTCAAACAGGGGGGACCCCCTACGAGCAGTACTTC	CASSQTGGTPYEQYF
TRBV27	.	TRBJ1-2	TRBD1	TGTGCCAGCAAAGCCCGGGACAGGGTTTATGGCTACACCTTC	CASKARDRVYGYTF
TRBV5-1	.	TRBJ1-1	TRBD1	TGCGCCAGCAGCACCTGGACAGGGGGCACGGGGACTGAAGCTTTCTTT	CASSTWTGGTGTEAFF
TRBV6-2/TRBV6-3	.	TRBJ1-1	.	TGTGCCAGCAGTCCCTGGGCGGGGAACACTGAAGCTTTCTTT	CASSPWAGNTEAFF
TRBV6-6	.	TRBJ2-7	TRBD2	TGTGCCAGCACTCAAAGGGAGGGTTACGAGCAGTACTTC	CASTQREGYEQYF
TRBV28	.	TRBJ2-7	.	TGTGCCAGCGGCTCGGGAGCGGTCTACGAGCAGTACTTC	CASGSGAVYEQYF
TRBV21-1	.	TRBJ1-5	.	TGTGCCAGCAGCAAAGGAGTTTGGAGTACAATACGGTCACGTGGTAACTGTCAGCCCCAGCATTTT	CASSKGVWSTIRSRGNCQPQHF
TRBV6-6	.	TRBJ2-7	.	TGTGCCAGCAGTTACTCCAACTACGAGCAGTACTTC	CASSYSNYEQYF
TRBV6-5	.	TRBJ2-7	.	TGTGCCAGCAGTCGACAGGGAGGAAAAAGCGAGCAGTACTTC	CASSRQGGKSEQYF
TRBV5-1	.	TRBJ1-1	.	TGCGCCAGCAGCTTGATCAGTAGGGGCCCGGGGAACACTGAAGCTTTCTTT	CASSLISRGPGNTEAFF
TRBV19	.	TRBJ2-2	.	TGTGCCAGTAGTATACCCGGACAGACCGGGGAGCTGTTTTTT	CASSIPGQTGELFF
TRBV7-2	.	TRBJ2-7	.	TGTGCCAGCACCTGGAGGGGTCGAGAGCAGTACTTC	CASTWRGREQYF
TRBV19	few	TRBJ1-1	.	TGTGCCAGTACCCCCGGGAGGGTCCAGAACACTGAAGCTTTCTTT	CASTPGRVQNTEAFF
TRBV11-2	.	TRBJ2-7	.	TGTGCCAGCAGCCTCGGGGCGGGGGCATTCTACGAGCAGTACTTC	CASSLGAGAFYEQYF
TRBV15	.	TRBJ1-2	.	TGTGCCACCAGCTCGGCGGCTGCCTGGGGCTACACCTTC	CATSSAAAWGYTF
TRBV24-1	.	TRBJ2-3	.	TGTGCCACTACCGGGAGCGAAACTAGCACAGATACGCAGTATTTT	CATTGSETSTDTQYF
TRBV28	.	TRBJ2-1	.	TGTGCCAGCAGTTTTGTTCAGGCCAGCTCCTACAATGAGCAGTTCTTC	CASSFVQASSYNEQFF
TRBV29-1	.	TRBJ2-5	.	TGCAGCGTTGTCGACGGGAAAGAGACCCAGTACTTC	CSVVDGKETQYF
TRBV23-1	.	TRBJ1-1	TRBD1	TGCGCCAGACTCGGGACAGACAAATGGCGGTGGAACACTGAAGCTTTCTTT	CARLGTDKWRWNTEAFF
TRBV7-2	.	TRBJ2-5	TRBD2	TGTGCCAGCAGCCCGGGACTTCGGGGGGTAGAGACCCAGTACTTC	CASSPGLRGVETQYF